The T cell receptor beta chain under discussion was sequenced for a study of CD8 T cell repertoires and HIV-1 epitope variants. Study overall: Each of Twenty-five Gag and Nef epitope peptides stimulated a separate culture. Control wells had CMV/EBV/flu peptides, negative Ebola AY9, or no peptide. T cells were cultured for about 9 days with cytokines added on days 3 and 7. The baseline condition was 1M T cells left uncultured.

Worth noting for this clone: Its specificity is unknown.

Trimming took 0 bases from V and 4 from J, leaving 9 bases between them. Germline V gene data show CDR1 as SGHDT and CDR2 as YYEEEE. The CDR3 covers 14 residues. Data came from immunoSEQ multiplex PCR; TCRdb stores just in-frame clones and leaves some out. Of around 5,000 clones in the sample, roughly two thirds were seen once. This receptor was identified in a male donor with HIV. This chain joins TRBV5-6 and TRBJ2-3; D may correspond to TRBD1 or TRBD2 (5 bases each). The sample consisted of cultured CD8+ T cells derived from PBMCs. The CDR3 sequence is CASSLGGRPDTQYF. CDR3 DNA sequence: TGTGCCAGCAGCTTGGGGGGACGGCCAGATACGCAGTATTTT.